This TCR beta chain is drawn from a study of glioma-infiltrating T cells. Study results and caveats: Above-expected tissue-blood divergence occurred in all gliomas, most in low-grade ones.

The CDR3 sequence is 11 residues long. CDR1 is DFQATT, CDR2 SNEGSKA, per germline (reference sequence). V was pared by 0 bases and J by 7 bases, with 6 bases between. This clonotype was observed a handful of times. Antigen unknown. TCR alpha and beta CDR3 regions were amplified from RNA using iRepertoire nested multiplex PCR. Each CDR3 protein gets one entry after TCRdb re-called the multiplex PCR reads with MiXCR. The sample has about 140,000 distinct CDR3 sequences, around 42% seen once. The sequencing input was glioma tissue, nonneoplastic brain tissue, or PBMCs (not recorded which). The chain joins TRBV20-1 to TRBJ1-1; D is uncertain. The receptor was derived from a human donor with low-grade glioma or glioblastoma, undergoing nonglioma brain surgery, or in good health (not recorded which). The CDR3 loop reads CSARDGGEAFF. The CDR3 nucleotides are TGCAGTGCTAGAGACGGCGGTGAAGCTTTCTTT.